The present T cell receptor (beta chain) was sequenced within a study of T cells in Graves' hyperthyroidism and ophthalmopathy. This clonotype occurred many times. RNA transcripts were the template for amplifying TCR beta CDR3 regions. The HTBI primer set was used in a first-round RT-PCR of the TCR CDR3. TCRdb recomputed calls from the multiplex PCR reads with MiXCR, one row per CDR3 protein. The sample holds 300,000 to 350,000 distinct CDR3 sequences, around a sixth seen once. Germline V gives CDR1 SGHKS, CDR2 YYEKEE (reference sequence). This CDR3 contains 16 residues. V lost 0 bases, J lost 0 bases, and 10 bases lay in between.

The clonotype was recovered from a man under 40 with Graves' hyperthyroidism. V is TRBV5-5 and J is TRBJ2-4; D call uncertain. Source material: blood. CDR3 sequence reads: CASSLGAGRAKNIQYF. CDR3 bases: TGTGCCAGCAGCTTGGGGGCTGGCAGAGCCAAAAACATTCAGTACTTC.